These 30 T cell receptor beta chains were all obtained from the same sample, sequenced in a study of blood T cells in healthy people across ages. It was with a sample-barcoded 5' primer and a J-beta primer mix that a second PCR of about 6 to 12 cycles was run. TCRdb independently ran MiXCR on the 5' RACE reads; one entry per CDR3 protein. The sample lists about 1.7 million distinct CDR3 sequences, 28% seen once, with 7% to 9% in the top ten. The specimen was blood. The receptors shown here come from a woman in her thirties in good health.

This clonotype was recorded once. This rearrangement joins TRBV6-1 to TRBJ2-3; D is unclear. This CDR3 is 14 amino acids long. CDR1 and CDR2 from the germline V gene are MNHNS and SASEGT. V dropped 3 bases and J dropped 3 bases, with 10 bases sitting between them. CDR3 sequence reads: CASSETGETDTQYF. DNA of the CDR3: TGTGCCAGCAGTGAGACTGGCGAGACAGATACGCAGTATTTT.

The chain has TRBV27 and TRBJ2-7; D remains unclear. Trimming cost V 8 bases and J 7 bases, with 15 bases left between them. This CDR3 contains 12 residues. The germline CDR1 and CDR2 sequences are MNHEY and SMNVEV (reference sequence). The CDR3 loop reads CASQARMGEQYF. CDR3 nucleotide sequence: TGTGCCAGCCAAGCCCGTATGGGGGAGCAGTACTTC.

With regard to this clonotype: One base away lies a much larger clone, so this may be a sequencing read error. The CDR3 end shows no conserved phenylalanine or tryptophan, and so a read error is likely. In DNA, the CDR3 is TGTGCCAGCAGTGGGGGCAGGGGGGACGAGCAGTACTTG. As protein: CASSGGRGDEQYL. V usage is TRBV2 and J usage is TRBJ2-5, with D possibly matching TRBD1 (7 bases). The DNA matches TRBJ2-7 better at its end, which makes the J call doubtful. This CDR3 contains 13 residues. Germline V CDR1 and CDR2: SNHLY, FYNNEI.

The chain uses TRBV11-2 and TRBJ2-1; 11 bases agree with TRBD2. The CDR3 is 15 residues long. Germline V gene sequence: CDR1 SGHAT, CDR2 FQNNGV. With 2 bases clipped from V and 8 bases from J, the junction kept 5 bases outside the gene matches. CDR3 loop: CASSLWTSGWDEQFF. The CDR3 DNA is TGTGCCAGCAGCTTATGGACTAGCGGGTGGGATGAGCAGTTCTTC.

Many counts were recorded for this clonotype. The chain is built from TRBV4-1 and TRBJ2-7; 7 nucleotides align to TRBD2. V dropped 0 bases and J dropped 5; count of bases not matched to a gene: 4. This CDR3 has 14 residues. Germline V gene data show CDR1 as MGHRA and CDR2 as YSYEKL. CDR3 in amino acids: CASSQDWGGNEQYF. Here the CDR3 DNA reads TGCGCCAGCAGCCAAGATTGGGGAGGGAACGAGCAGTACTTC.

This clonotype was detected once. Just one base apart from a much larger clone, this may be a read error. CDR3 sequence reads: CASSLGDSFYEQYF. The DNA of the CDR3 is TGTGCCAGCAGCTTAGGAGACAGCTTCTACGAGCAGTACTTC. The chain couples TRBV11-2 to TRBJ2-7, with TRBD1 as a possible D gene (5 bases). V lost 1 base and J 3 bases, leaving 10 bases between the germline ends. The CDR3 runs to 14 residues. Germline assignment: CDR1 SGHAT and CDR2 FQNNGV. Full variable domain (missing parts from reference TRBV11-2 and TRBJ2-7): EAGVAQSPRYKIIEKRQSVAFWCNPISGHATLYWYQQILGQGPKLLIQFQNNGVVDDSQLPKDRFSAERLKGVDSTLKIQPAKLEDSAVYLCASSLGDSFYEQYFGPGTRLTVT.

This clonotype was seen a handful of times. The chain employs TRBV18 and TRBJ2-5, with 13 bases lining up with TRBD2. This CDR3 has 16 residues. Germline loops: CDR1 KGHSH, CDR2 LQKENI. Trimming took 2 bases from V and 3 from J; bases not matched to a gene: 3. CDR3 residues: CASSPRGTSGKETQYF. In nucleotides, the CDR3 is TGTGCCAGCTCACCAAGGGGGACTAGCGGGAAAGAGACCCAGTACTTC. The variable domain in full, completed from reference TRBV18 and TRBJ2-5, reads NAGVMQNPRHLVRRRGQEARLRCSPMKGHSHVYWYRQLPEEGLKFMVYLQKENIIDESGMPKERFSAEFPKEGPSILRIQQVVRGDSAAYFCASSPRGTSGKETQYFGPGTRLLVL.

This clonotype was seen only a few times. V usage is TRBV27 and J usage is TRBJ2-5, with a possible D match to TRBD1 (6 bases). V dropped 4 bases and J dropped 1 base, with 10 bases sitting between them. The CDR3 consists of 14 residues. Germline V CDR1 and CDR2: MNHEY, SMNVEV (reference sequence). The DNA for the CDR3 is TGTGCCAGCAGTTCAAGACAGGTCCAAGAGACCCAGTACTTC. It yields the protein CASSSRQVQETQYF.

This chain links TRBV20-1 with TRBJ1-2, with D unclear. Trimming cost V 5 bases and J 8 bases, with 12 bases left between them. This CDR3 is 11 amino acids long. Per the germline V gene, CDR1 is DFQATT and CDR2 is SNEGSKA (reference sequence). DNA for the CDR3: TGCAGTGCTCCTATAAGTAGGGGCTACACCTTC. Translated: CSAPISRGYTF.

The chain uses TRBV12-3 or TRBV12-4 and TRBJ2-5; D unresolved. The CDR3 consists of 11 residues. The germline V and J ends were trimmed by 8 bases and 5 bases, with 9 bases remaining between them. DNA for the CDR3: TGTGCCAGCGGGAAGGTCGAGACCCAGTACTTC. The encoded protein is CASGKVETQYF.

This clonotype came up many times. The rearrangement uses TRBV27 and TRBJ2-3; D is possibly TRBD2 (6 bases). The CDR3 extends over 13 amino acids. Trimming stripped 10 bases from V and 0 bases from J, with 11 bases between. The germline CDR1 and CDR2 sequences are MNHEY and SMNVEV (reference sequence). The CDR3 spells CATRGSSTDTQYF. CDR3 DNA: TGTGCCACACGGGGGTCCAGCACAGATACGCAGTATTTT.

In its sample, this clonotype was seen many times. The chain joins TRBV11-3 to TRBJ2-1, with TRBD2 identical over 9 bases. The germline V gene has CDR1 SGHNT and CDR2 YENEEA. The CDR3 is made up of 16 amino acids. V lost 0 bases, J lost 8 bases, and 8 bases stayed unmatched. CDR3 protein: CASSLEGREGLDEQFF. The CDR3 DNA reads TGTGCCAGCAGCTTAGAGGGGCGGGAGGGCCTCGATGAGCAGTTCTTC.

On this clonotype itself: The conserved closing phenylalanine or tryptophan is absent in this CDR3, likely reflecting a read error. No DNA is shown, since the ends of the CDR3 on it are uncertain; the CDR3 is the one TCRdb lists. This chain links TRBV12-3 or TRBV12-4 with TRBJ2-5. Termini included, the CDR3 measures 13 amino acids. The CDR3 protein is CASSLWGQETQDV.

This clonotype was counted a single time. The chain is built from TRBV6-5 and TRBJ1-5; D is ambiguous. V dropped 4 bases and J dropped 1 base, with 8 bases sitting between them. This CDR3 spans 14 amino acids. Germline CDR1 MNHEY, CDR2 SVGAGI. In DNA, the CDR3 is TGTGCCAGCAGTTCCCAGTCCAGCAATCAGCCCCAGCATTTT. Translating gives CASSSQSSNQPQHF.

This clonotype was counted a few times. The V and J genes are TRBV18 and TRBJ1-4; no definite D call. Germline V gene lookup returns CDR1 KGHSH and CDR2 LQKENI. Trimming left V 2 bases short and J 4 bases short, with 8 bases between. CDR3 length equals 14 residues. CDR3 in amino acids: CASSPYSNNEKLFF. The CDR3 region has the DNA TGTGCCAGCTCACCATACAGTAATAATGAAAAACTGTTTTTT.

The rearrangement links TRBV12-3 or TRBV12-4 to TRBJ1-6, with D hard to call. V was pared by 5 bases and J by 7 bases, with 15 bases between. The CDR3 length is 15 residues. DNA of the CDR3: TGTGCCAGCAGTCCCCGAGCGGCTTTGAATTCACCCCTCCACTTT. This codes for CASSPRAALNSPLHF.

Remarks on this clonotype: A read error is likely, as this CDR3 ends without the conserved phenylalanine or tryptophan. The rearrangement joins TRBV27 to TRBJ1-2; 8 positions match TRBD1. CDR3 length: 14 residues. Per germline, CDR1 MNHEY and CDR2 SMNVEV (reference sequence). Losses at the gene ends were 5 bases for V and 2 bases for J; bases not matched to a gene: 4. The CDR3 sequence is CASSPRTGNYGYTV. The CDR3 DNA sequence: TGTGCCAGCAGTCCCCGGACAGGGAACTATGGCTACACCGTC.

This clonotype was seen repeatedly, ten times or more. The chain has TRBV5-1 and TRBJ1-4, with a possible D match to TRBD1 (6 bases). Germline CDR1 and CDR2: SGHRS and YFSETQ. CDR3 length: 14 residues. Trimming stripped 2 bases from V and 3 bases from J, with 8 bases between. CDR3 DNA sequence: TGCGCCAGCAGCTTCAGGGGATCTAATGAAAAACTGTTTTTT. Translating gives CASSFRGSNEKLFF.

As concerns this clonotype: A much larger clone sits a single nucleotide away, making a read error possible. The gene calls are TRBV29-1 and TRBJ2-1; D uncertain. V lost 7 bases to trimming and J lost 7 bases, with 11 bases between them. The CDR3 runs to 11 residues. Germline CDR1 and CDR2: SQVTM and ANQGSEA. CDR3 region: CSANPKNEQFF. Here the CDR3 DNA reads TGCAGCGCCAACCCAAAGAATGAGCAGTTCTTC.

This clonotype was observed once. The chain couples TRBV6-2 or TRBV6-3 to TRBJ2-7; tentatively, D is TRBD1 (6 bases). The CDR3 extends over 14 amino acids. Germline values: CDR1 MNHEY, CDR2 SVGEGT. Trimming pared 2 bases from V and 6 bases from J, leaving 14 bases between. CDR3 in amino acids: CASSYNRARPEQYF. The DNA of the CDR3 is TGTGCCAGCAGTTACAACAGGGCCCGCCCCGAGCAGTACTTC.

This chain uses TRBV10-3 with TRBJ2-4, with D uncertain. The J call may be in error: the DNA end matches TRBJ2-7 better. Germline CDR1 ENHRY, CDR2 SYGVKD. This CDR3 is built from 11 residues. The CDR3 DNA reads TGTGCCATCAGACAGACTTACGAGCAGTACTTC. Protein product: CAIRQTYEQYF.

This clonotype was found a few times. V usage is TRBV4-1 and J usage is TRBJ1-1, with a weak D call TRBD1 (5 bases). Trimming pared 3 bases from V and 2 bases from J, leaving 10 bases between. Per germline, CDR1 MGHRA and CDR2 YSYEKL. This CDR3 has 14 residues. The DNA of the CDR3 is TGCGCCAGCAGCCATCAGGGTAGAAACACTGAAGCTTTCTTT. As protein: CASSHQGRNTEAFF.

The V gene is TRBV5-6, the J gene TRBJ2-6, with D tentatively TRBD2 (6 bases). The CDR3 length is 18 residues. V lost 0 bases to trimming and J lost 0 bases, with 13 bases between them. Germline V CDR1 and CDR2: SGHDT, YYEEEE. CDR3 sequence: CASSLGAGLPSGANVLTF. Here the CDR3 DNA reads TGTGCCAGCAGCTTGGGGGCGGGACTCCCCTCTGGGGCCAACGTCCTGACTTTC.

This clonotype was detected a few times. The chain recombines TRBV18 with TRBJ1-6, with TRBD1 identical over 7 bases. CDR1 and CDR2 from the germline V gene are KGHSH and LQKENI. V was clipped by 6 bases and J by 8 bases; unmatched bases: 13. The CDR3 has 16 amino acids. For the CDR3, the DNA is TGTGCCAGCTCCCCAACACAGGGGCGAGGGGATTCACCCCTCCACTTT. Translation: CASSPTQGRGDSPLHF.

V usage is TRBV9 and J usage is TRBJ1-1; no definite D call. Trimming removed 1 base from V and 4 bases from J, with 17 bases in between. The CDR3 is 16 amino acids. Germline CDR1 reads SGDLS; CDR2 reads YYNGEE. This CDR3 is CASSVLRGFEGTEAFF. The CDR3 nucleotides read TGTGCCAGCAGCGTACTTCGGGGATTCGAGGGCACTGAAGCTTTCTTT.

This clonotype was found many times. The J gene is TRBJ1-2, the V gene TRBV20-1; no clear D. The germline gives CDR1 DFQATT, CDR2 SNEGSKA (reference sequence). The CDR3 has 12 amino acids. V lost 0 bases and J lost 7, with 9 bases in between. Here the CDR3 reads CSARDPRSGYTF. In DNA form, the CDR3 reads TGCAGTGCTAGAGATCCGAGGAGTGGCTACACCTTC.

Notes on this clonotype: Germline is not matched at one junction end, which may reflect a read error. This chain joins TRBV5-5 and TRBJ2-5; D not resolved. CDR1 and CDR2 (germline): SGHKS, YYEKEE (reference sequence). The CDR3 consists of 12 residues. This CDR3 reads CVSSLVPETQYF. The CDR3 DNA follows: TGTGTCAGCAGCTTAGTCCCGGAGACCCAGTACTTC.

This clonotype was observed a few times. The chain employs TRBV24-1 and TRBJ2-3; D is perhaps TRBD1 or TRBD2 (5 bases each). The CDR3 covers 18 residues. Trimming removed 3 bases at V and 4 bases at J, with 22 bases between. Germline V lookup: CDR1 KGHDR, CDR2 SFDVKD. Here the CDR3 reads CATSDIPGQRRASDTQYF. CDR3 coding DNA: TGTGCCACCAGTGATATCCCGGGGCAGAGAAGAGCCTCAGATACGCAGTATTTT.

The V gene is TRBV5-6, the J gene TRBJ2-4; no firm D call. The DNA matches TRBJ2-5 better at its end, which makes the J call doubtful. Germline-derived CDR1 and CDR2 are SGHDT and YYEEEE. The CDR3 totals 15 residues. CDR3 amino acids: CASSLFRKVGETQYF. The CDR3, as DNA: TGTGCCAGCAGCTTGTTCAGGAAAGTCGGAGAGACCCAGTACTTC.

This clonotype showed up just once. V is TRBV12-3 or TRBV12-4 and J is TRBJ1-5; possibly TRBD1 for D (5 bases). V was trimmed by 5 bases and J by 4 bases, leaving 12 bases between them. This CDR3 contains 14 residues. The CDR3 DNA is TGTGCCAGCAGTCGGGACTCGGATAATCAGCCCCAGCATTTT. This sequence encodes CASSRDSDNQPQHF.